Listed here are 8 T cell receptor beta chains from one sample, sequenced in a study of T cells in Graves' hyperthyroidism and ophthalmopathy. Amplification targeted TCR beta CDR3 regions from RNA transcripts. TCR CDR3 underwent first-round RT-PCR with the HTBI primer set. Each CDR3 protein gets one entry after TCRdb re-called the multiplex PCR reads with MiXCR. The repertoire includes some 500,000 distinct CDR3 sequences, 13% to 15% of them detected once, and less than 20% sits in the top ten. The sample consisted of blood. The receptors were gathered from a young woman with Graves' hyperthyroidism.

The table lists this clonotype with many counts. The chain carries TRBV2 and TRBJ1-2; 10 positions match TRBD1. CDR1 SNHLY and CDR2 FYNNEI come from the germline V gene. The V segment lost 8 bases and the J segment 4 bases; nucleotides outside the gene matches: 4. The CDR3 is 13 residues long. CDR3 nucleotide sequence: TGTGCCAGCTCTGGACAGGGGGTCTATGGCTACACCTTC. Protein sequence: CASSGQGVYGYTF.

This clonotype was seen a few times. This sequence joins TRBV18 and TRBJ2-5; 7 nucleotides line up with TRBD1. The V gene's germline CDR1 is KGHSH and CDR2 LQKENI. J gave up 4 bases and V 9 bases, and 5 bases lay outside the gene matches. The CDR3 sequence is 12 residues long. The DNA for the CDR3 is TGTGCCAGTTCTACAGGGGTAGAGACCCAGTACTTC. As protein: CASSTGVETQYF.

This clonotype was recorded at least ten times. This chain connects TRBV20-1 to TRBJ1-4, with 7 bases fitting TRBD1. Germline-derived CDR1 and CDR2 are DFQATT and SNEGSKA (reference sequence). The CDR3 covers 15 residues. J was trimmed by 5 bases and V by 4 bases; bases with no gene match: 10. The CDR3 loop is CSAKSLGQTNEKLFF. The DNA for the CDR3 is TGCAGTGCTAAATCACTGGGACAGACGAATGAAAAACTGTTTTTT.

At least ten counts were recorded for this clonotype. This CDR3 reads CASSPQRAGGPDTQYF. Here the CDR3 DNA reads TGTGCCAGCAGTCCTCAACGAGCGGGAGGGCCAGATACGCAGTATTTT. This chain uses TRBV27 with TRBJ2-3; the match to TRBD2 covers 10 bases. The CDR3 contains 16 residues. The trim removed 5 bases at V and 4 bases at J, leaving 9 bases unmatched. Germline V gene data show CDR1 as MNHEY and CDR2 as SMNVEV (reference sequence).

This clonotype came up once. The rearrangement uses TRBV7-9 and TRBJ2-1; TRBD2 matches at 11 bases. V lost 5 bases and J lost 3; bases outside the gene matches: 3. This CDR3 is 15 amino acids long. Germline V gene sequence: CDR1 SEHNR, CDR2 FQNEAQ (reference sequence). CDR3 protein: CASSPSGGRYNEQFF. CDR3 bases: TGTGCCAGCAGCCCTAGCGGGGGGCGCTACAATGAGCAGTTCTTC.

This clonotype came up many times. This chain links TRBV30 with TRBJ2-1; 8 bases fit TRBD2. With V trimmed by 2 bases and J by 12 bases, 6 bases remained unmatched. Germline CDR1 is GTSNPN and CDR2 is SVGIG (reference sequence). This CDR3 spans 12 amino acids. The CDR3 protein is CAWSTGGPRQFF. The CDR3 bases are TGTGCCTGGAGTACGGGAGGGCCCCGGCAGTTCTTC.

This clonotype was observed a handful of times. The V and J genes are TRBV29-1 and TRBJ1-2, with TRBD1 identical over 7 bases. From germline, CDR1 is SQVTM and CDR2 ANQGSEA. J gave up 0 bases and V 3 bases, and 4 bases lay outside the gene matches. CDR3 length: 14 residues. CDR3 nucleotide sequence: TGCAGCGTTGATGGGGACAGAACTAACTATGGCTACACCTTC. Its protein is CSVDGDRTNYGYTF.

The V gene is TRBV5-1, the J gene TRBJ1-2; D perhaps matches TRBD1 (5 bases). Germline assignment: CDR1 SGHRS and CDR2 YFSETQ. The CDR3 extends over 13 amino acids. V was shortened by 0 bases and J by 7 bases, with 10 bases between the two germline ends. CDR3 amino acids: CASSLDVGVGYTF. The CDR3 DNA follows: TGCGCCAGCAGCTTGGATGTAGGGGTTGGCTACACCTTC.